The 15 T cell receptor beta chains below come from one sample, sequenced in a study of breast tumors, draining lymph nodes, adjacent tissues. Samples came from axillary lymph nodes draining the breast cancer. TCRdb independently ran MiXCR on the multiplex PCR reads; one entry per CDR3 protein. The table shows some 97,000 distinct CDR3 sequences, with approximately 21% occurring only once. The sample was axillary lymph node tissue. The receptors were sampled from a female donor with breast cancer. Some clones in this sample may be carry-over from other donors' samples.

This clonotype has a count of ten or more. The rearrangement uses TRBV5-1 and TRBJ2-2; the match to TRBD1 covers 11 bases. V was clipped by 5 bases and J by 6 bases; unmatched bases: 9. The CDR3 sequence is 16 residues long. Germline CDR1 SGHRS, CDR2 YFSETQ. The DNA for the CDR3 is TGCGCCAGCAGGGACCGGACAGGGGGCGCGGCCGGGGAGCTGTTTTTT. Protein sequence: CASRDRTGGAAGELFF.

Concerning this clonotype: This may be a read error, as it is one base from a much larger clone. This rearrangement joins TRBV5-4 to TRBJ2-3; D ambiguous. The CDR3 has 12 residues. Germline CDR1 is SGHNT and CDR2 is YYREEE (reference sequence). The CDR3 loop reads CASGFSTDTQYF. CDR3 bases: TGTGCCAGCGGCTTCAGCACAGATACGCAGTATTTT.

Only one count was recorded for this clonotype. This chain joins TRBV6-6 and TRBJ2-4, with 7 nucleotides matching TRBD1. The ends lost 2 bases at V and 0 bases at J; junction bases unmatched: 7. Per the germline V gene, CDR1 is MNHNY and CDR2 is SVGAGI (reference sequence). The CDR3 is 17 amino acids. The CDR3 protein is CASSYTRDREAKNIQYF. The CDR3, as DNA: TGTGCCAGCAGTTACACCCGGGACAGAGAAGCCAAAAACATTCAGTACTTC.

This clonotype was counted many times. V usage is TRBV7-9 and J usage is TRBJ2-7; D is ambiguous. V was pared by 1 base and J by 2 bases, with 12 bases between. The CDR3 is made up of 15 amino acids. Germline V CDR1 and CDR2: SEHNR, FQNEAQ (reference sequence). The CDR3 coding sequence is TGTGCCAGCAGCTTAGACCGAAATTTGGCCTACGAGCAGTACTTC. It yields the protein CASSLDRNLAYEQYF.

By sample share, this clonotype is medium-sized. This chain links TRBV12-3 or TRBV12-4 with TRBJ2-5, with 8 nucleotides matching TRBD1. J was trimmed by 2 bases and V by 1 base; bases with no gene match: 9. The CDR3 is made up of 17 amino acids. The CDR3 sequence is CASSLGQGQRIQETQYF. In DNA form, the CDR3 reads TGTGCCAGCAGTTTAGGACAGGGGCAGAGAATACAAGAGACCCAGTACTTC.

This clonotype was detected ten times or more. V is TRBV6-6 and J is TRBJ1-2; 12 bases are a match to TRBD1. Unmatched junction bases numbered 7, after V lost 6 bases and J lost 5 bases. Germline-derived CDR1 and CDR2 are MNHNY and SVGAGI (reference sequence). The CDR3 is 15 amino acids. This CDR3 is CASSSPGQGAYGYTF. The CDR3 bases are TGTGCCAGCAGCTCCCCGGGACAGGGGGCTTATGGCTACACCTTC.

A few counts support this clonotype. The DNA of the CDR3 is TGTGCCAGCAGTTACAGGCTTCCTAGCGCCTCTAGCACAGATACGCAGTATTTT. Its protein product is CASSYRLPSASSTDTQYF. The V and J genes are TRBV6-5 and TRBJ2-3, with a possible D match to TRBD2 (6 bases). Trimming pared 2 bases from V and 0 bases from J, leaving 18 bases between. The germline gives CDR1 MNHEY, CDR2 SVGAGI. The CDR3 covers 18 residues.

The chain joins TRBV3-1 to TRBJ2-4; perhaps TRBD2 as D (6 bases). This CDR3 is built from 16 residues. Germline CDR1 reads LGHDT; CDR2 reads YNNKEL (reference sequence). Deletions cut 0 bases from V and 0 bases from J, with 9 bases between. CDR3 nucleotides: TGTGCCAGCAGCCAAGATGGGGGGATAGCCAAAAACATTCAGTACTTC. Translated: CASSQDGGIAKNIQYF.

A remark on this clonotype: Since a much larger clone is just one base distant, this may be a read error. This sequence joins TRBV7-9 and TRBJ1-3; D perhaps matches TRBD1 (5 bases). Trimming stripped 0 bases from V and 8 bases from J, with 11 bases between. The CDR3 totals 14 residues. Germline V gives CDR1 SEHNR, CDR2 FQNEAQ (reference sequence). The CDR3 DNA reads TGTGCCAGCAGCTTAGCTGGGACCGGAGACACCATATATTTT. Translating gives CASSLAGTGDTIYF.

This clonotype was picked up a small number of times. The chain employs TRBV28 and TRBJ1-2; D call uncertain. Germline V CDR1 and CDR2: MDHEN, SYDVKM. The CDR3 runs 16 residues. V was shortened by 6 bases and J by 2 bases, with 19 bases between the two germline ends. The chain's CDR3 is CASRLSWRTVNYGYTF. In nucleotides, the CDR3 is TGTGCCAGCAGACTATCTTGGCGGACTGTAAACTATGGCTACACCTTC.

The CDR3 coding sequence is TGTGCCAGCAGCGATACCGGGGATGAGCAGTTCTTC. Translation: CASSDTGDEQFF. V and J are TRBV7-3 and TRBJ2-1; a weak D match, TRBD2 (5 bases). The germline V gene has CDR1 SGHTA and CDR2 FQGTGA. The CDR3 is made up of 12 amino acids. The V and J ends lost 5 bases and 8 bases respectively, with 10 bases between them.

This clonotype was observed many times. This rearrangement joins TRBV7-3 to TRBJ2-1, with 9 bases fitting TRBD2. The CDR3 spans 19 residues. Germline-derived CDR1 and CDR2 are SGHTA and FQGTGA. Trimming removed 5 bases from V and 1 base from J; junction bases left unmatched: 15. The DNA of the CDR3 is TGTGCCAGCAGCCCCGGAGGGGCGGGAGGGCTAGGGTCCTACAATGAGCAGTTCTTC. This translates into CASSPGGAGGLGSYNEQFF. Supplemented by reference TRBV7-3 and TRBJ2-1, the full variable domain reads GAGVSQTPSNKVTEKGKYVELRCDPISGHTALYWYRQSLGQGPEFLIYFQGTGAADDSGLPNDRFFAVRPEGSVSTLKIQRTERGDSAVYLCASSPGGAGGLGSYNEQFFGPGTRLTVL.

This clonotype was recorded at least ten times. The rearrangement joins TRBV5-1 to TRBJ2-7; D is uncertain. Germline CDR1 is SGHRS and CDR2 is YFSETQ. CDR3 length equals 15 residues. V was trimmed by 3 bases and J by 6 bases, leaving 19 bases between them. Here the CDR3 reads CASSSITGRSREQYF. The CDR3 nucleotides are TGCGCCAGCAGCTCGATCACGGGCAGGTCCCGCGAGCAGTACTTC.

This clonotype showed up just once. A read error may explain this, as a much larger clone is one base away. This chain links TRBV19 with TRBJ2-1; 8 bases agree with TRBD2. The CDR3 runs to 14 residues. CDR1 LNHDA and CDR2 SQIVND come from the germline V gene (reference sequence). V lost 3 bases and J lost 7; bases outside the gene matches: 5. In DNA form, the CDR3 reads TGTGCCAGTAGTATGAGCGGGAGTAAGAATGAGCAGTTCTTC. This codes for CASSMSGSKNEQFF. Supplemented by reference TRBV19 and TRBJ2-1, the full variable domain reads DGGITQSPKYLFRKEGQNVTLSCEQNLNHDAMYWYRQDPGQGLRLIYYSQIVNDFQKGDIAEGYSVSREKKESFPLTVTSAQKNPTAFYLCASSMSGSKNEQFFGPGTRLTVL.

This clonotype came up many times. The V gene is TRBV20-1, the J gene TRBJ2-5; D is unresolved. There are 10 residues in the CDR3. Trimming took off 5 bases at V and 3 bases at J, with 4 bases between the two ends. Germline values: CDR1 DFQATT, CDR2 SNEGSKA (reference sequence). CDR3 DNA sequence: TGCAGTGCTCGTAAAGAGACCCAGTACTTC. As protein: CSARKETQYF.